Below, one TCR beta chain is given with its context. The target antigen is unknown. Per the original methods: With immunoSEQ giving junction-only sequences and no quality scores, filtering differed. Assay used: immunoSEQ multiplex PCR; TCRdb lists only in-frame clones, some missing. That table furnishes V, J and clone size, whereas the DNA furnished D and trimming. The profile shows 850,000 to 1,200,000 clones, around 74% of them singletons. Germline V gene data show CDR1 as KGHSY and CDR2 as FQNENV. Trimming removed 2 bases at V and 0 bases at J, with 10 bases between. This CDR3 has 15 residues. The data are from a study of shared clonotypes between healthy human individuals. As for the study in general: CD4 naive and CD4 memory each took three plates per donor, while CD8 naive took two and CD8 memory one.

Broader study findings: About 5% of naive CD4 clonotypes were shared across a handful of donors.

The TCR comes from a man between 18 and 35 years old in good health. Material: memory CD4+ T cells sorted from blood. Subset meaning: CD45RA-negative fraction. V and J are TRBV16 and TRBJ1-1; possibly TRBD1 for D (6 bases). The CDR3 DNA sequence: TGTGCCAGCAGCCAAATCAGGGGACTGAACACTGAAGCTTTCTTT. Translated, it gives CASSQIRGLNTEAFF.